This is a list of T cell receptor beta chains from one sample in a study of technical replicates of blood from several donors. Profiling relied on immunoSEQ multiplex PCR, and the TCRdb table lists in-frame clones only, not all of them. The table has 85,000 to 100,000 clones, approximately 95% seen once. Input material: T cells isolated from PBMCs. The receptors here all came from a human donor in good health. Each CDR3 is given without its conserved first and last residue. Clone size is given for some rows only: seen once, a few or many times, or a class if the clone is expanded.

v_call: TRBV6-5; j_call: TRBJ1-2; clone_size: -; cdr3_aa: ASRRHSANYGYT
v_call: TRBV20-1; j_call: TRBJ2-1; clone_size: -; cdr3_aa: SARRDNEQF
v_call: TRBV29-1; j_call: TRBJ2-7; clone_size: -; cdr3_aa: SVGGRDFYEQY
v_call: TRBV5-1; j_call: -; clone_size: -; cdr3_aa: ASSEQGKDEQY
v_call: TRBV28; j_call: TRBJ1-2; clone_size: -; cdr3_aa: ASRQGRDGYT
v_call: TRBV6-1; j_call: TRBJ1-2; clone_size: -; cdr3_aa: ASSPGGTSTYGYT
v_call: TRBV6-6; j_call: TRBJ1-3; clone_size: -; cdr3_aa: ASSPNRKRSGNTIY
v_call: TRBV10-1; j_call: TRBJ2-4; clone_size: -; cdr3_aa: ASSDGLAEAKNIQY
v_call: TRBV19; j_call: TRBJ1-4; clone_size: -; cdr3_aa: ASGRTPNEKLF
v_call: TRBV19; j_call: TRBJ2-1; clone_size: -; cdr3_aa: ASSTASSERKLVNEQF
v_call: TRBV5-1; j_call: TRBJ2-4; clone_size: -; cdr3_aa: ASSWRGNDRGNIQY
v_call: TRBV28; j_call: TRBJ2-1; clone_size: -; cdr3_aa: ASSPLLTGGLWSGSYNEQF
v_call: TRBV6-5; j_call: TRBJ1-2; clone_size: -; cdr3_aa: ASRNRDRGLGGYT
v_call: TRBV2; j_call: TRBJ1-5; clone_size: -; cdr3_aa: AGGTAVNQPQH
v_call: TRBV30; j_call: TRBJ2-3; clone_size: -; cdr3_aa: AWSVGTGSSTDTQY
v_call: TRBV7-3; j_call: TRBJ2-5; clone_size: -; cdr3_aa: ASSFQGGGRETQY
v_call: TRBV7-9; j_call: TRBJ2-1; clone_size: -; cdr3_aa: ASSSLPTFYAGAGNEQF
v_call: TRBV28; j_call: TRBJ2-3; clone_size: -; cdr3_aa: ASSLLDRDTDTQY
v_call: TRBV29-1; j_call: TRBJ1-2; clone_size: -; cdr3_aa: SVVGGGSYGYT
v_call: TRBV4-1; j_call: TRBJ2-4; clone_size: -; cdr3_aa: ASSLADIYPRGGSGNIQY
v_call: TRBV7-3; j_call: TRBJ1-6; clone_size: -; cdr3_aa: ASSSRNSPLH
v_call: TRBV5-1; j_call: TRBJ1-1; clone_size: -; cdr3_aa: ASSLAASSEAF
v_call: TRBV10-3; j_call: TRBJ1-2; clone_size: -; cdr3_aa: ATGQTNYGYT
v_call: TRBV6-6; j_call: TRBJ2-7; clone_size: -; cdr3_aa: ASSSDRGRQRLEQY
v_call: TRBV2; j_call: TRBJ2-5; clone_size: -; cdr3_aa: ASRAKETQY
v_call: TRBV12-2; j_call: TRBJ2-1; clone_size: -; cdr3_aa: ASRLRLAGVGQF
v_call: TRBV9; j_call: TRBJ2-3; clone_size: -; cdr3_aa: ASSVEAPGIGTQY
v_call: TRBV10-3; j_call: TRBJ2-1; clone_size: -; cdr3_aa: AIKQGVWDEQF
v_call: TRBV5-1; j_call: TRBJ2-1; clone_size: -; cdr3_aa: ASTSGDRAYNEQF
v_call: TRBV18; j_call: TRBJ1-6; clone_size: -; cdr3_aa: ASSPTGPGENSPLH
v_call: TRBV15; j_call: TRBJ1-3; clone_size: few; cdr3_aa: ATRTGGSGNTIY
v_call: TRBV19; j_call: TRBJ1-4; clone_size: -; cdr3_aa: ASSLPTNEKLF
v_call: TRBV5-4; j_call: TRBJ1-5; clone_size: -; cdr3_aa: ASSFGGDQPQH
v_call: TRBV7-9; j_call: TRBJ2-2; clone_size: -; cdr3_aa: ASSLSGFVGSTGELF
v_call: TRBV7-3; j_call: TRBJ2-7; clone_size: -; cdr3_aa: ASSSNGLAGINPYEQY
v_call: TRBV2; j_call: TRBJ1-5; clone_size: -; cdr3_aa: ATQGNSNQPQH
v_call: TRBV15; j_call: TRBJ1-1; clone_size: -; cdr3_aa: ATSNPGGVKWMNTEAF